This record concerns one TCR beta chain sequence. Profiled with immunoSEQ multiplex PCR; TCRdb holds only in-frame clones, not every one. The sample includes roughly 73,000 clones, around 81% of them seen just once. The record originates from a study of blood T cell repertoires in COVID-19. Study information: Italy, Spain and the United States were the sources of the convalescent and acute COVID-19 samples.

V was clipped by 3 bases and J by 6 bases, with 6 bases between them. The germline V gene encodes CDR1 LGHDT and CDR2 YNNKEL (reference sequence). The CDR3 is made up of 12 amino acids. The sample taken for sequencing was peripheral blood. The genes are TRBV3-1 (or the pseudogene TRBV3-2) and TRBJ2-1; D not certain. This TCR was recovered from a woman in her seventies with acute or convalescent COVID-19. Here the CDR3 reads CASSQSGNEQFF. CDR3 sequence (DNA): TGTGCCAGCAGCCAGTCAGGCAATGAGCAGTTCTTC.